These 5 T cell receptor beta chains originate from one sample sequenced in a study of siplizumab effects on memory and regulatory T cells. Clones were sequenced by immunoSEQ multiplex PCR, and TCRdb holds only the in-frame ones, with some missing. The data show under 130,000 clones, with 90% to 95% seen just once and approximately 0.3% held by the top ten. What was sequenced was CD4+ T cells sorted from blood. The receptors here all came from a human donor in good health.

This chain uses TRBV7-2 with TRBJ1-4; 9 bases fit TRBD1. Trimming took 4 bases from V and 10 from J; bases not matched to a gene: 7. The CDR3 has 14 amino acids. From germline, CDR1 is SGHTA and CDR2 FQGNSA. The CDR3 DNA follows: TGTGCCAGCAGCTCCGGGACAGGGACGGCAAAACTGTTTTTT. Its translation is CASSSGTGTAKLFF.

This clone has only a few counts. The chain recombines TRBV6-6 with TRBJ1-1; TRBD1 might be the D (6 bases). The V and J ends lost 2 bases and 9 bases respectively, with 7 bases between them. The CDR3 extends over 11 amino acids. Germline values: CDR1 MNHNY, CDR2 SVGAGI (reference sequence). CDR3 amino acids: CASSYGGQAFF. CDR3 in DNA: TGTGCCAGCAGTTACGGGGGGCAAGCTTTCTTT.

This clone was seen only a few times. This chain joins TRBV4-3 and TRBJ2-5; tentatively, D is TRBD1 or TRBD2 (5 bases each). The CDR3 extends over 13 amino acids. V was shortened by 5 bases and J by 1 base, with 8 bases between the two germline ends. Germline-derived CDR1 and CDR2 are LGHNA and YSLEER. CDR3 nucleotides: TGCGCCAGCAGCGAGGGGTTCCAAGAGACCCAGTACTTC. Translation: CASSEGFQETQYF.

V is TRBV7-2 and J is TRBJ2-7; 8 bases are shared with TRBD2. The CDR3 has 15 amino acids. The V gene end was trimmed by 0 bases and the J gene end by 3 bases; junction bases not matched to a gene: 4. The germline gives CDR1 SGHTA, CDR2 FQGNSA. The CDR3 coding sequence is TGTGCCAGCAGCTTAGCGTCCACTAGCGGCTACGAGCAGTACTTC. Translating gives CASSLASTSGYEQYF.

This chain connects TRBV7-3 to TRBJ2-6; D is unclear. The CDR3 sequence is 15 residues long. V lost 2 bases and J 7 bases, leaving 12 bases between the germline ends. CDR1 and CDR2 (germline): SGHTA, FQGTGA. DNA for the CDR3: TGTGCCAGCAGCTTATCTGGATCCCTTGCCAACGTCCTGACTTTC. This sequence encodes CASSLSGSLANVLTF.